Shown below are 27 T cell receptor beta chains from a single sample sequenced in a study of cytomegalovirus exposure and HLA in healthy donors. Use of 60 Vbeta and 13 Jbeta primers characterized the PCR. Clones were sequenced by immunoSEQ multiplex PCR, and TCRdb holds only the in-frame ones, with some missing. This repertoire shows around 110,000 clones, around three fifths found once; its top ten account for more than 6.5%. The specimen was PBMCs. The source of these receptors is a woman aged 35 to 49 in good health and CMV-seropositive.

This sequence joins TRBV10-3 and TRBJ2-5, with 12 bases fitting TRBD2. The CDR3 is 15 amino acids. Looked up from germline, CDR1 is ENHRY and CDR2 is SYGVKD. The ends lost 6 bases at V and 4 bases at J; junction bases unmatched: 6. The CDR3 region has the DNA TGTGCCATCAGCTTGACTAGCGGGGGACGAGAGACCCAGTACTTC. Amino acids: CAISLTSGGRETQYF.

The chain is built from TRBV19 and TRBJ2-1, with D possibly TRBD2 on 7 matching bases. With 3 bases removed from V and 4 bases from J, the gap between germline ends came to 13 bases. This CDR3 region has 15 residues. Per the germline V gene, CDR1 is LNHDA and CDR2 is SQIVND (reference sequence). The CDR3 DNA sequence: TGTGCCAGTAGTATGACGGGGGGCCCGTACAATGAGCAGTTCTTC. Translating gives CASSMTGGPYNEQFF. Full variable domain (rest looked up from reference TRBV19 and TRBJ2-1): DGGITQSPKYLFRKEGQNVTLSCEQNLNHDAMYWYRQDPGQGLRLIYYSQIVNDFQKGDIAEGYSVSREKKESFPLTVTSAQKNPTAFYLCASSMTGGPYNEQFFGPGTRLTVL.

This chain links TRBV27 with TRBJ1-2, with TRBD1 matching 11 bases. V dropped 2 bases and J dropped 8; count of bases not matched to a gene: 4. CDR1 is MNHEY and CDR2 is SMNVEV in the germline V gene (reference sequence). This CDR3 region has 14 residues. The CDR3 loop is CASSLGQGALGYTF. The CDR3 DNA is TGTGCCAGCAGTTTAGGACAGGGGGCGCTGGGCTACACCTTC.

This chain links TRBV15 with TRBJ2-1; no firm D call. Germline CDR1 LNHNV, CDR2 YYDKDF (reference sequence). V lost 0 bases and J 6 bases, leaving 6 bases between the germline ends. The CDR3 has 13 amino acids. The CDR3 nucleotides are TGTGCCACCAGCAGAGAGAGGCTCAATGAGCAGTTCTTC. This translates into CATSRERLNEQFF.

The chain is built from TRBV6-1 and TRBJ1-5, with TRBD1 as a possible D gene (5 bases). This CDR3 is built from 14 residues. Germline V gene data show CDR1 as MNHNS and CDR2 as SASEGT. V shed 2 bases and J shed 2 bases, with 7 bases lying between them. The CDR3 DNA is TGTGCCAGCAGTGAATTAGGGGGCAATCAGCCCCAGCATTTT. Its translation: CASSELGGNQPQHF.

The gene calls are TRBV9 and TRBJ2-5; TRBD2 agrees at 8 bases. CDR1 is SGDLS and CDR2 is YYNGEE in the germline V gene. V lost 4 bases, J lost 7 bases, and 9 bases stayed unmatched. The CDR3 totals 14 residues. CDR3 bases: TGTGCCAGCAGCTACGGGGGGGGGACGAGGACCCAGTACTTC. It translates to CASSYGGGTRTQYF. Combining the CDR3 with reference TRBV9 and TRBJ2-5 gives the whole variable domain DSGVTQTPKHLITATGQRVTLRCSPRSGDLSVYWYQQSLDQGLQFLIQYYNGEERAKGNILERFSAQQFPDLHSELNLSSLELGDSALYFCASSYGGGTRTQYFGPGTRLLVL.

The rearrangement uses TRBV7-6 and TRBJ1-1; D gene uncertain. This CDR3 is 16 amino acids long. The V end lost 5 bases, the J end lost 1 base, and 17 bases lay between the germline ends. Germline V gives CDR1 SGHVS, CDR2 FNYEAQ. CDR3 protein: CASSRLSGSGNTEAFF. In DNA form, the CDR3 reads TGTGCCAGCAGCCGCTTAAGCGGGTCGGGGAACACTGAAGCTTTCTTT.

The chain has TRBV13 and TRBJ2-7, with D possibly TRBD1 on 5 matching bases. Trimming left V 2 bases short and J 3 bases short, with 14 bases between. The germline V gene encodes CDR1 PRHDT and CDR2 FYEKMQ (reference sequence). The CDR3 runs to 15 residues. Here the CDR3 DNA reads TGTGCCAGCAGCTTAAAGGCAGGGATAGTCTACGAGCAGTACTTC. It yields the protein CASSLKAGIVYEQYF.

Only a few counts were recorded for this clone. This sequence joins TRBV2 and TRBJ2-7, with D possibly being TRBD2 (6 bases). The CDR3 runs 15 residues. The V gene lost 4 bases and the J gene lost 2 bases, with 15 bases spanning the gap. CDR1 SNHLY and CDR2 FYNNEI come from the germline V gene. The CDR3 sequence: CASSVLRDWAYEQYF. The DNA for the CDR3 is TGTGCCAGCAGTGTATTACGGGACTGGGCCTACGAGCAGTACTTC. Combining the CDR3 with reference TRBV2 and TRBJ2-7 gives the whole variable domain EPEVTQTPSHQVTQMGQEVILRCVPISNHLYFYWYRQILGQKVEFLVSFYNNEISEKSEIFDDQFSVERPDGSNFTLKIRSTKLEDSAMYFCASSVLRDWAYEQYFGPGTRLTVT.

The chain employs TRBV11-2 and TRBJ1-2; 9 bases map to TRBD1. Germline assignment: CDR1 SGHAT and CDR2 FQNNGV. The CDR3 is made up of 16 amino acids. Trimming at V came to 2 bases and at J to 5 bases, leaving 9 bases not matched to a gene. CDR3 in DNA: TGTGCCAGCAGCTTATTTCAACGCGGGACAGGGTATGGCTACACCTTC. Residues: CASSLFQRGTGYGYTF.

The chain links TRBV2 to TRBJ2-5; D perhaps matches TRBD2 (6 bases). The V end was cut by 6 bases, the J end by 3 bases, with 14 bases between. The CDR3 covers 14 residues. The germline V gene has CDR1 SNHLY and CDR2 FYNNEI. The CDR3 loop reads CASSTGRGKETQYF. Written as DNA, the CDR3 is TGTGCCAGCAGCACAGGACGGGGGAAAGAGACCCAGTACTTC.

V is TRBV19 and J is TRBJ1-4, with TRBD1 identical over 9 bases. CDR1 and CDR2 from the germline V gene are LNHDA and SQIVND (reference sequence). V gave up 6 bases and J gave up 8 bases; unmatched junction bases: 4. This CDR3 region has 13 residues. The CDR3 nucleotides read TGTGCCAGTAGGGAGACAGGGGGGGAAAAACTGTTTTTT. Protein product: CASRETGGEKLFF.

This clone was detected only once. The same CDR3 also results from other DNA sequences found in this sample. The V call is TRBV27, the J call TRBJ2-1; 10 positions agree with TRBD2. Germline V gene sequence: CDR1 MNHEY, CDR2 SMNVEV (reference sequence). The J segment lost 0 bases and the V segment lost 3 bases, leaving 2 bases of the junction unmatched. The CDR3 loop spans 16 amino acids. CDR3: CASSLSSGSSYNEQFF. In nucleotides, the CDR3 is TGTGCCAGCAGTTTGTCTAGCGGGAGCTCCTACAATGAGCAGTTCTTC.

This chain links TRBV27 with TRBJ2-1, with 8 nucleotides matching TRBD1. The CDR3 length is 15 residues. With 2 bases clipped from V and 2 bases from J, the junction kept 2 bases outside the gene matches. Germline lookup yields CDR1 MNHEY and CDR2 SMNVEV (reference sequence). CDR3 bases: TGTGCCAGCAGTTTAGAACAGGGGGCCTACAATGAGCAGTTCTTC. This translates into CASSLEQGAYNEQFF.

The chain couples TRBV16 to TRBJ2-7; D uncertain. This CDR3 is 13 amino acids long. Germline CDR1 and CDR2: KGHSY and FQNENV. V lost 0 bases to trimming and J lost 5 bases, with 8 bases between them. As DNA, the CDR3 is TGTGCCAGCAGCCAATCGATGACTGACGAGCAGTACTTC. The encoded protein is CASSQSMTDEQYF.

The chain couples TRBV10-3 to TRBJ2-3; TRBD2 matches 10 bases. The CDR3 contains 14 residues. V shed 10 bases and J 3 bases; nucleotides not matched to a gene: 7. In germline, CDR1 is ENHRY, CDR2 SYGVKD. The CDR3 nucleotides read TGTGCCACCGGAAGCGGGAGGGCTACAGATACGCAGTATTTT. Translated, it gives CATGSGRATDTQYF.

The J gene is TRBJ2-2, the V gene TRBV5-6; 7 bases align to TRBD2. The CDR3 has 16 amino acids. Losses at the gene ends were 4 bases for V and 7 bases for J; bases not matched to a gene: 13. Germline CDR1 SGHDT, CDR2 YYEEEE. CDR3 coding DNA: TGTGCCAGCAGCGAAGACCTCCCGGGAGGCCACGGGGAGCTGTTTTTT. Translation gives CASSEDLPGGHGELFF.

This chain connects TRBV18 to TRBJ1-3, with no clear D. CDR1 KGHSH and CDR2 LQKENI come from the germline V gene. Trimming left V 4 bases short and J 1 base short, with 11 bases between. CDR3 length: 15 amino acids. As DNA, the CDR3 is TGTGCCAGCTCACTGGGAGGGCGTTCTGGAAACACCATATATTTT. This sequence encodes CASSLGGRSGNTIYF.

V gene TRBV6-5 combines with J gene TRBJ2-1; TRBD1 aligns across 9 bases. V lost 6 bases and J lost 6; bases outside the gene matches: 3. Germline lookup yields CDR1 MNHEY and CDR2 SVGAGI. This CDR3 is built from 13 residues. For the CDR3, the DNA is TGTGCCAGCAGAATGGGACAGGGCAATGAGCAGTTCTTC. Protein product: CASRMGQGNEQFF.

The chain joins TRBV19 to TRBJ2-6; 7 bases align to TRBD1. Trimming took 8 bases from V and 1 from J; bases not matched to a gene: 2. This CDR3 has 14 amino acids. Germline V lookup: CDR1 LNHDA, CDR2 SQIVND (reference sequence). The chain's CDR3 is CASEQGSGANVLTF. The CDR3 DNA reads as TGTGCCAGTGAACAGGGGTCTGGGGCCAACGTCCTGACTTTC. Together with reference TRBV19 and TRBJ2-6, the CDR3 gives the full variable domain: DGGITQSPKYLFRKEGQNVTLSCEQNLNHDAMYWYRQDPGQGLRLIYYSQIVNDFQKGDIAEGYSVSREKKESFPLTVTSAQKNPTAFYLCASEQGSGANVLTFGAGSRLTVL.

V and J are TRBV7-3 and TRBJ2-3, with 8 bases that match TRBD2. V shed 5 bases and J 3 bases; nucleotides not matched to a gene: 10. Germline-derived CDR1 and CDR2 are SGHTA and FQGTGA. The CDR3 covers 16 residues. This CDR3 is CASSLGAGVRTDTQYF. In DNA, the CDR3 is TGTGCCAGCAGCCTAGGAGCGGGAGTCAGGACAGATACGCAGTATTTT.

V gene TRBV27 combines with J gene TRBJ1-4, with TRBD1 matching over 11 bases. The CDR3 is 15 amino acids. With V trimmed by 6 bases and J by 7 bases, 7 bases remained unmatched. Germline CDR1 is MNHEY and CDR2 is SMNVEV (reference sequence). The CDR3 protein is CASSPTGTGGEKLFF. Here the CDR3 DNA reads TGTGCCAGCAGCCCTACCGGGACAGGGGGTGAAAAACTGTTTTTT.

The V gene is TRBV9, the J gene TRBJ2-7; 10 nucleotides match TRBD1. CDR1 and CDR2 (germline): SGDLS, YYNGEE. J gave up 4 bases and V 2 bases, and 6 bases lay outside the gene matches. This CDR3 has 15 residues. CDR3 sequence: CASSVGQGTGYEQYF. CDR3 DNA sequence: TGTGCCAGCAGCGTGGGACAGGGGACCGGATACGAGCAGTACTTC.

V is TRBV5-5 and J is TRBJ1-5; D remains unclear. Germline loops: CDR1 SGHKS, CDR2 YYEKEE (reference sequence). The CDR3 is made up of 13 amino acids. V gave up 4 bases and J gave up 7 bases, with 12 bases separating them. The CDR3 region is CASSPGLYQPQHF. The DNA for the CDR3 is TGTGCCAGCAGCCCCGGACTATACCAGCCCCAGCATTTT.

The CDR3 spells CASSYPGSPLLANYGYTF. The CDR3 bases are TGTGCCAGCAGTTATCCGGGATCTCCTCTTCTAGCTAACTATGGCTACACCTTC. The chain employs TRBV28 and TRBJ1-2, with no clear D. The CDR3 has 18 amino acids. The germline V and J ends were trimmed by 4 bases and 0 bases, with 21 bases remaining between them. Germline V gives CDR1 MDHEN, CDR2 SYDVKM.

The rearrangement uses TRBV4-1 and TRBJ1-5; D is uncertain. V lost 0 bases to trimming and J lost 0 bases, with 15 bases between them. Germline CDR1 reads MGHRA; CDR2 reads YSYEKL. The CDR3 loop spans 18 amino acids. CDR3 nucleotides: TGCGCCAGCAGCCAAGATAATACACAGCCCGATAGCAATCAGCCCCAGCATTTT. Translation: CASSQDNTQPDSNQPQHF.

The V gene is TRBV9, the J gene TRBJ2-3; 7 bases are shared with TRBD2. The CDR3 has 15 residues. V was clipped by 0 bases and J by 6 bases; unmatched bases: 7. Per germline, CDR1 SGDLS and CDR2 YYNGEE. Written as DNA, the CDR3 is TGTGCCAGCAGCGTAGGTCTAGCGGAGTGGGATACGCAGTATTTT. It encodes CASSVGLAEWDTQYF.